This entry lists 8 T cell receptor beta chains sequenced from one sample in a study of cytomegalovirus exposure and HLA in healthy donors. The PCR had 60 Vbeta and 13 Jbeta primers. Using immunoSEQ multiplex PCR, the repertoire was profiled, and TCRdb retains in-frame clones only, with some absent. The table shows some 200,000 clones, with around 79% occurring only once. Sample: PBMCs. The receptors were sampled from a male donor in good health and CMV-seropositive.

This clone was counted a few times. The chain combines TRBV14 with TRBJ2-7, with D unresolved. The CDR3 sequence is 11 residues long. In germline, CDR1 is SGHDN, CDR2 FVKESK. V dropped 1 base and J dropped 7 bases, with 5 bases sitting between them. CDR3 sequence (DNA): TGTGCCAGCAGCCAAGTACGGGAGCAGTACTTC. It translates to CASSQVREQYF.

This chain uses TRBV6-5 with TRBJ2-5; perhaps TRBD1 as D (6 bases). TRBJ2-7 matches the DNA end more closely, so the J call is doubtful. Per germline, CDR1 MNHEY and CDR2 SVGAGI. The CDR3 length is 12 residues. CDR3: CASQQGSYEQYF. The CDR3 region has the DNA TGTGCCAGTCAACAGGGCTCCTACGAGCAGTACTTC.

The CDR3 loop reads CASSRGGSGRWNEQFF. The CDR3 region has the DNA TGTGCCAGCAGCCGCGGGGGTAGCGGGAGGTGGAATGAGCAGTTCTTC. V and J are TRBV7-3 and TRBJ2-1, with 10 bases identical to TRBD2. Germline lookup yields CDR1 SGHTA and CDR2 FQGTGA. This CDR3 has 16 residues. V lost 5 bases and J lost 7; bases outside the gene matches: 11.

In DNA, the CDR3 is TGTGCCAGCAAAACGGACAGGCGGGACACACACACCGGGGAGCTGTTTTTT. Translating gives CASKTDRRDTHTGELFF. The V and J genes are TRBV28 and TRBJ2-2; possible D gene TRBD1, 7 bases. V was cut by 7 bases and J by 3 bases, with 21 bases left in between. This CDR3 has 17 residues. The V gene's germline CDR1 is MDHEN and CDR2 SYDVKM.

The table lists this clone with a few counts. This sequence joins TRBV7-3 and TRBJ2-1, with 14 bases fitting TRBD2. This CDR3 spans 17 amino acids. With V trimmed by 5 bases and J by 2 bases, 5 bases remained unmatched. The germline CDR1 and CDR2 sequences are SGHTA and FQGTGA. CDR3 sequence: CASSKGTSGGTYNEQFF. CDR3 DNA: TGTGCCAGCAGCAAAGGGACTAGCGGGGGCACCTACAATGAGCAGTTCTTC.

A few counts support this clone. This chain connects TRBV25-1 to TRBJ1-6, with D unresolved. The CDR3 has 16 residues. CDR1 and CDR2 (germline): MGHDK, SYGVNS. V lost 6 bases and J 0 bases, leaving 12 bases between the germline ends. CDR3 DNA sequence: TGTGCCAGCAGAGAAACAGTAAACTCCTATAATTCACCCCTCCACTTT. It specifies CASRETVNSYNSPLHF.

The V call is TRBV12-5, the J call TRBJ2-1, with 13 bases aligning to TRBD2. From germline, CDR1 is LGHNT and CDR2 FRNRAP. The CDR3 is 14 residues long. V was clipped by 6 bases and J by 4 bases; unmatched bases: 0. CDR3 sequence reads: CASGLAGGYNEQFF. Here the CDR3 DNA reads TGTGCTAGTGGACTAGCGGGAGGGTACAATGAGCAGTTCTTC.

V usage is TRBV2 and J usage is TRBJ1-4; 9 bases fit TRBD1. This CDR3 comprises 15 residues. V gave up 6 bases and J gave up 5 bases; unmatched junction bases: 7. Germline CDR1 SNHLY, CDR2 FYNNEI. DNA for the CDR3: TGTGCCAGCAGGAGCTCCGGGACAGGGAATGAAAAACTGTTTTTT. It yields the protein CASRSSGTGNEKLFF.